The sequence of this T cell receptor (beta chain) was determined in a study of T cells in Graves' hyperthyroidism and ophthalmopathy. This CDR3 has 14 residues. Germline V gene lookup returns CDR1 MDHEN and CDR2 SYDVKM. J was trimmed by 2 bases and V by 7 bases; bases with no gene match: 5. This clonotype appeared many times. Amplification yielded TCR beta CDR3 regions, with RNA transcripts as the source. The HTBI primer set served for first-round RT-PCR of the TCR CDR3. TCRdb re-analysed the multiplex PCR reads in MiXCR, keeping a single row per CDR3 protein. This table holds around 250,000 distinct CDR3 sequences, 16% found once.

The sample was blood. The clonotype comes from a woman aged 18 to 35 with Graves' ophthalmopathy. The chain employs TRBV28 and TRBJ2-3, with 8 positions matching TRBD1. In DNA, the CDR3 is TGTGCCAGCACCAGGACAGGGTACACAGATACGCAGTATTTT. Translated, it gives CASTRTGYTDTQYF.